A selection of T cell receptor beta chains follows, all from one sample in a study of blood T cells in healthy people across ages. TCRdb processed the 5' RACE reads anew with MiXCR; each CDR3 protein has one entry. The table lists roughly 800,000 distinct CDR3 sequences, less than 70% of them singletons. The sequencing input was blood. The receptor source for this set is a man aged 80 or over in good health. Both conserved end residues are part of each CDR3. The order of the fields is clone size, J gene, D gene, V gene, CDR3 protein, CDR3 DNA. A D gene is named only where the DNA matches it firmly. The size field is filled for only some rows; it gives once, few, many or a size class.

. | TRBJ2-5 | TRBD2 | TRBV20-1 | CSAQGLAGVETQYF | TGCAGTGCCCAGGGACTAGCGGGAGTAGAGACCCAGTACTTC
. | TRBJ2-4 | TRBD1 | TRBV24-1 | CATSPGGIAKNIQYF | TGTGCCACCAGTCCAGGGGGAATAGCCAAAAACATTCAGTACTTC
. | TRBJ2-1 | . | TRBV11-3 | CASSLTASSYNEQFF | TGTGCCAGCAGCCTAACAGCGAGCTCCTACAATGAGCAGTTCTTC
few | TRBJ2-7 | . | TRBV7-9 | CASSPRWVRGIYEQYF | TGTGCCAGCAGCCCTCGATGGGTCAGGGGAATCTACGAGCAGTACTTC
. | TRBJ2-3 | . | TRBV7-3 | CASSLRGTTDTQYF | TGTGCCAGCAGCTTACGGGGGACCACAGATACGCAGTATTTT
few | TRBJ2-7 | . | TRBV10-3 | CAISEGEPSYEQYF | TGTGCCATCAGTGAAGGGGAGCCCTCCTACGAGCAGTACTTC
. | TRBJ2-3 | . | TRBV6-2/TRBV6-3 | CASRTSVGYAYF | TGTGCCAGCAGAACCAGCGTGGGATACGCGTATTTT
. | TRBJ2-1 | TRBD1 | TRBV7-9 | CASMSVGTGGYNEQFF | TGTGCCAGCATGTCGGTCGGGACAGGGGGCTACAATGAGCAGTTCTTC
once | TRBJ2-1 | TRBD1 | TRBV9 | CASRGTGGNNEQFF | TGTGCCAGCAGGGGGACAGGGGGTAATAATGAGCAGTTCTTC
. | TRBJ1-2 | . | TRBV7-9 | CASSLEGPRSGYTF | TGTGCCAGCAGCTTAGAGGGGCCCAGGTCTGGCTACACCTTC
. | TRBJ2-7 | TRBD2 | TRBV20-1 | CSAPPGLATDEQYF | TGCAGTGCCCCACCGGGACTAGCGACGGACGAGCAGTACTTC
. | TRBJ2-5 | . | TRBV5-1 | CASRFFGDGETQYF | TGCGCCAGCAGGTTTTTTGGGGATGGAGAGACCCAGTACTTC
. | TRBJ2-1 | . | TRBV20-1 | CSASEATSQKDEQFF | TGCAGTGCTAGTGAGGCCACAAGCCAGAAGGATGAGCAGTTCTTC
. | TRBJ2-5 | TRBD2 | TRBV2 | CASSATSGKQTQYF | TGTGCCAGCAGCGCGACTAGCGGGAAACAGACCCAGTACTTC
few | TRBJ2-5 | TRBD1 | TRBV24-1 | CATSDYRGPTKETQYF | TGTGCCACCAGTGACTACAGGGGACCCACCAAAGAGACCCAGTACTTC
. | TRBJ2-1 | TRBD2 | TRBV20-1 | CSATLAGGGYNEQFF | TGCAGTGCTACATTAGCGGGAGGAGGCTACAATGAGCAGTTCTTC
. | TRBJ2-2 | TRBD2 | TRBV5-5 | CASSYRGDGELFF | TGTGCCAGCAGCTACCGGGGGGACGGGGAGCTGTTTTTT
. | TRBJ1-2 | TRBD1 | TRBV29-1 | CSATRGNYGYTF | TGCAGCGCAACCAGGGGGAACTATGGCTACACCTTC
once | TRBJ2-1 | . | TRBV3-1 | CASSQMPSHEQFF | TGTGCCAGCAGCCAAATGCCCAGCCATGAGCAGTTCTTC
. | TRBJ2-5 | . | TRBV5-1 | CASSLGRQVQETQYF | TGCGCCAGCAGCTTGGGGCGACAGGTACAAGAGACCCAGTACTTC
few | TRBJ2-7 | . | TRBV2 | CASSDIVSYEQYF | TGTGCCAGCAGTGATATAGTATCCTACGAGCAGTACTTC
. | TRBJ2-7 | TRBD2 | TRBV11-2 | CASSSRLAGRTEQYF | TGTGCCAGCAGCTCGAGACTAGCGGGAAGGACCGAGCAGTACTTC
many | TRBJ1-2 | . | TRBV12-3/TRBV12-4 | CASSSGTYGYTF | TGTGCCAGCAGTTCCGGCACCTATGGCTACACCTTC
once | TRBJ2-4 | . | TRBV7-6 | CASSLGPPGVVGNIQYF | TGTGCCAGCAGCTTAGGGCCGCCCGGAGTGGTCGGAAACATTCAGTACTTC
. | TRBJ2-1 | TRBD2 | TRBV20-1 | CSAPSGGAIYNEQFF | TGCAGTGCCCCCTCGGGGGGGGCGATCTACAATGAGCAGTTCTTC
few | TRBJ2-3 | . | TRBV7-9 | CASSLAHWKYAYF | TGTGCCAGCAGCTTAGCGCATTGGAAATACGCGTATTTT
. | TRBJ2-2 | . | TRBV12-3/TRBV12-4 | CASSLWGKNTGELFF | TGTGCCAGCAGTTTATGGGGGAAGAACACCGGGGAGCTGTTTTTT
few | TRBJ1-4 | . | TRBV4-2 | CASSQETGRKLFF | TGTGCCAGCAGCCAAGAGACCGGTCGAAAACTGTTTTTT
. | TRBJ1-2 | . | TRBV14 | CASSHLDGPYGYTF | TGTGCCAGCAGCCACCTGGACGGTCCCTATGGCTACACCTTC
. | TRBJ2-5 | TRBD2 | TRBV3-1 | CANSQDPLAGGPETQYF | TGTGCCAACAGCCAAGACCCCCTAGCGGGAGGGCCAGAGACCCAGTACTTC
. | TRBJ2-3 | . | TRBV11-3 | CASSLNDQDAYF | TGTGCCAGCAGCCTTAATGACCAAGACGCGTATTTT
. | TRBJ2-1 | TRBD2 | TRBV6-2/TRBV6-3 | CASSYSSGSIDEQFF | TGTGCCAGCAGTTACTCAAGCGGGAGTATCGATGAGCAGTTCTTC
few | TRBJ2-7 | . | TRBV29-1 | CSVEASANEQYF | TGCAGCGTTGAGGCCAGTGCTAACGAGCAGTACTTC
. | TRBJ1-6 | TRBD1 | TRBV6-5 | CASKIGGDSPLHF | TGTGCCAGCAAGATAGGGGGCGATTCACCCCTCCACTTT
few | TRBJ2-3 | . | TRBV12-3/TRBV12-4 | CASSLVQISTDTQYF | TGTGCCAGCAGCCTCGTCCAGATTAGCACAGATACGCAGTATTTT
. | TRBJ2-7 | . | TRBV21-1 | CASSRPGLRGSYEQYF | TGTGCCAGCAGCCGACCGGGACTAAGGGGATCCTACGAGCAGTACTTC
. | TRBJ1-1 | . | TRBV6-1 | CATSVWWTEAFF | TGTGCCACGTCGGTATGGTGGACTGAAGCTTTCTTT
once | TRBJ1-5 | TRBD1 | TRBV15 | CATSSRQGSNQPQHF | TGTGCCACCAGCAGCCGACAGGGTAGCAATCAGCCCCAGCATTTT
. | TRBJ2-5 | . | TRBV7-3 | CASSPRGPPGDEQYF | TGTGCCAGCAGCCCTAGGGGCCCACCAGGAGATGAGCAGTACTTC
. | TRBJ1-6 | TRBD1 | TRBV25-1 | CASSDQTGTTSPLHF | TGTGCCAGCAGTGATCAGACAGGGACAACTTCACCCCTCCACTTT
. | TRBJ1-1 | TRBD1 | TRBV5-1 | CASSVGQSTEAFF | TGCGCCAGCAGCGTGGGACAGTCCACTGAAGCTTTCTTT
. | TRBJ2-7 | TRBD1 | TRBV10-2 | CASSPGTGAPSYEQYF | TGCGCCAGCAGTCCCGGGACAGGGGCCCCTTCCTACGAGCAGTACTTC
. | TRBJ1-1 | TRBD1 | TRBV7-9 | CASSDRGQASMNTEAFF | TGTGCCAGCAGCGACAGGGGACAGGCCTCCATGAACACTGAAGCTTTCTTT
. | TRBJ2-7 | TRBD1 | TRBV20-1 | CSASRQGVAYEQYF | TGCAGTGCTAGTCGGCAGGGGGTAGCCTACGAGCAGTACTTC
. | TRBJ1-1 | . | TRBV9 | CASSIDGQMNTEAFF | TGTGCCAGCAGCATCGATGGACAGATGAACACTGAAGCTTTCTTT
. | TRBJ2-3 | . | TRBV3-1 | CASSFGPQDTQYF | TGTGCCAGCAGCTTCGGGCCCCAAGATACGCAGTATTTT
. | TRBJ1-1 | . | TRBV6-1 | CASSENRGSEAFF | TGTGCCAGCAGTGAAAACCGTGGCTCTGAAGCTTTCTTT
. | TRBJ2-1 | . | TRBV6-5 | CASTRGRSAVNEQFF | TGTGCCAGCACGAGGGGTAGGAGCGCTGTCAATGAGCAGTTCTTC
. | TRBJ2-5 | . | TRBV10-3 | CAISDVGRGETQYF | TGTGCCATCAGTGACGTGGGAAGGGGAGAGACCCAGTACTTC
few | TRBJ2-5 | TRBD2 | TRBV2 | CASSARGRANEQYF | TGTGCCAGCAGTGCCCGCGGGAGGGCTAATGAGCAGTACTTC
. | TRBJ2-1 | . | TRBV29-1 | CCVQRGEQFF | TGCTGCGTTCAGCGCGGGGAGCAGTTCTTC
. | TRBJ1-5 | TRBD1 | TRBV3-1 | CASSQTTGASNQPQHF | TGTGCCAGCAGCCAAACGACAGGGGCGAGCAATCAGCCCCAGCATTTT
. | TRBJ2-1 | . | TRBV12-3/TRBV12-4 | CASSLLGGHNEQFF | TGTGCCAGCAGTTTACTCGGCGGCCACAATGAGCAGTTCTTC